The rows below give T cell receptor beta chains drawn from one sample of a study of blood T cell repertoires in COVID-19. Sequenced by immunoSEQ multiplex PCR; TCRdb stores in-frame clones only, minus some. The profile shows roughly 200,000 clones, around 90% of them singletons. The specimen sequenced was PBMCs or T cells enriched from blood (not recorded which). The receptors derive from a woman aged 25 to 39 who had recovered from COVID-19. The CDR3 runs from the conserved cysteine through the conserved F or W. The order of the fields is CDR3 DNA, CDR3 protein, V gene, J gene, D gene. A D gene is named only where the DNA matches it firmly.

TGCAGTGCCAGTAGGGGGTCCTATAATGAAAAACTGTTTTTT	CSASRGSYNEKLFF	TRBV20-1	TRBJ1-4	.
TGTGCCAGCAGAAAAGGGGGCGCGGGCTATGGCTACACCTTC	CASRKGGAGYGYTF	TRBV27	TRBJ1-2	TRBD1
TGTGCCAGCGCGCCGACAGTCTCTGGAAACACCATATATTTT	CASAPTVSGNTIYF	TRBV19	TRBJ1-3	.
TGTGCCAGCAGCGGGACAGGGGAGCAGCCCCAGCATTTT	CASSGTGEQPQHF	TRBV7-8	TRBJ1-5	TRBD1
TGTGCCAGCAGTCGGGGAGGAGGTAATCAGCCCCAGCATTTT	CASSRGGGNQPQHF	TRBV28	TRBJ1-5	.
TGTGCCAGCAGCCGAGGGAACAGGGGGCTCAACGAGCAGTACTTC	CASSRGNRGLNEQYF	TRBV3-1/TRBV3-2	TRBJ2-7	TRBD1
TGCGCCAGCAGCTTGTCTGTAGGACAGGGTGCTGAAGCTTTCTTT	CASSLSVGQGAEAFF	TRBV5-1	TRBJ1-1	TRBD1
TGTGCCAGCAGCTTAACCTCAGGGGGCGAAGCTTTCTTT	CASSLTSGGEAFF	TRBV7-3	TRBJ1-1	TRBD1
TGTGCCAGCAGTCCCTTCTCGGGGGGCCCGACAGGTGAGCAGTTCTTC	CASSPFSGGPTGEQFF	TRBV7-2	TRBJ2-1	.
TGCAGCGTACTTCCAGGGATGGCGGAGACCCAGTACTTC	CSVLPGMAETQYF	TRBV29-1	TRBJ2-5	.